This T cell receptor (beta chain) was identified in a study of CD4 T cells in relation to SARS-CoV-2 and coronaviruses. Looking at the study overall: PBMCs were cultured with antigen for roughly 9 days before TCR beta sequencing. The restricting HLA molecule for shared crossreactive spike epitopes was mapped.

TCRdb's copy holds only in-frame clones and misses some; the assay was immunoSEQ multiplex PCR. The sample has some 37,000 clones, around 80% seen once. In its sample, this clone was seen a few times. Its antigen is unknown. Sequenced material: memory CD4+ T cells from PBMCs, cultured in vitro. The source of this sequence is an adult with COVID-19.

The CDR3 DNA follows: TGTGCCAGCAGCCAAGGGACTAGCGGGAGGCTTAATGAGCAGTTCTTC. Protein sequence: CASSQGTSGRLNEQFF. This sequence joins TRBV3-1 (or the pseudogene TRBV3-2) and TRBJ2-1; TRBD2 matches 14 bases. Germline CDR1 LGHDT, CDR2 YNNKEL (reference sequence). This CDR3 region has 16 residues. V lost 1 base, J lost 7 bases, and 3 bases stayed unmatched.